The present T cell receptor (beta chain) was sequenced within a study of T cells after posttransplantation cyclophosphamide. Germline assignment: CDR1 LNHDA and CDR2 SQIVND (reference sequence). V dropped 5 bases and J dropped 0 bases, with 6 bases sitting between them. CDR3 length: 13 residues. Treatment was busulfan-fludarabine conditioning, a marrow graft, and cyclophosphamide on days +3 and +4. With respect to this clone: No antigen is known for it.

Here immunoSEQ multiplex PCR was the method, and the copy in TCRdb shows in-frame clones only, minus some. The table has roughly 17,000 clones, 60% to 80% seen once. Study-wide results and limits: Donor CD8+ memory clones often dominated recipient blood repertoires at later times. Skin or GI-infiltrating T cells shared few TRB sequences with blood. After PTCy, TRB diversity resembled that of CNI/methotrexate controls.

The sequence derives from a female patient in her forties or fifties who received an allogeneic stem cell transplant from a related donor, was CMV-positive, and had no GVHD. These T cells may partly come from the graft donor. This rearrangement joins TRBV19 to TRBJ2-3, with D uncertain. The source material was CD8+ T cells sorted from PBMCs, sampled 1,800 to 2,000 days after a stem cell transplant with posttransplant cyclophosphamide. This CDR3 is CASSQLSTDTQYF. The CDR3 region has the DNA TGTGCCAGTAGTCAGTTGAGCACAGATACGCAGTATTTT.